One sample yielded the 7 T cell receptor beta chains listed below, sequenced in a study of OX40 agonist ivuxolimab in advanced cancers. Some clones are missing from TCRdb's copy, which holds only in-frame ones; the method was immunoSEQ multiplex PCR. This table holds 54,000 or so clones, more than 75% found once. The sample was CD4+ or CD8+ T cells sorted from blood, taken in a trial of the OX40 agonist ivuxolimab. The receptors originated from an adult with an advanced solid tumor such as melanoma, head and neck, liver or kidney cancer.

The V gene is TRBV11-2, the J gene TRBJ2-1, with D perhaps TRBD1 (7 bases). Germline assignment: CDR1 SGHAT and CDR2 FQNNGV. V lost 5 bases and J 5 bases, leaving 25 bases between the germline ends. This CDR3 spans 18 amino acids. The CDR3 is CASSRGSGRGAQNNEQFF. CDR3 DNA: TGTGCCAGCAGCCGAGGATCTGGCAGGGGGGCGCAGAACAATGAGCAGTTCTTC.

CDR3 sequence: CASSTRTGNTGELFF. The DNA of the CDR3 is TGTGCCAGCAGTACTCGGACAGGCAACACCGGGGAGCTGTTTTTT. The V and J genes are TRBV2 and TRBJ2-2, with 7 positions matching TRBD1. The CDR3 is 15 residues long. Germline V gene lookup returns CDR1 SNHLY and CDR2 FYNNEI. With V trimmed by 5 bases and J by 2 bases, 5 bases remained unmatched.

The chain uses TRBV2 and TRBJ1-6; D possibly corresponds to TRBD1 (6 bases). Germline CDR1 is SNHLY and CDR2 is FYNNEI. Deletions cut 7 bases from V and 8 bases from J, with 24 bases between. CDR3 size: 17 residues. CDR3 DNA: TGTGCCAGCAACCCGAGGGGGACACTACTCAGGGATTCACCCCTCCACTTT. It translates to CASNPRGTLLRDSPLHF.

The chain employs TRBV5-1 and TRBJ2-2, with 9 bases that match TRBD2. The ends lost 1 base at V and 3 bases at J; junction bases unmatched: 10. The CDR3 has 18 residues. Looked up from germline, CDR1 is SGHRS and CDR2 is YFSETQ. The DNA for the CDR3 is TGCGCCAGCAGCTTGTCCCCTAGCGGGGCATACTACACCGGGGAGCTGTTTTTT. Its translation: CASSLSPSGAYYTGELFF. Drawing the rest from reference TRBV5-1 and TRBJ2-2, the complete variable domain is KAGVTQTPRYLIKTRGQQVTLSCSPISGHRSVSWYQQTPGQGLQFLFEYFSETQRNKGNFPGRFSGRQFSNSRSEMNVSTLELGDSALYLCASSLSPSGAYYTGELFFGEGSRLTVL.

The rearrangement uses TRBV7-3 and TRBJ2-2; TRBD1 matches 8 bases. CDR1 is SGHTA and CDR2 is FQGTGA in the germline V gene. The CDR3 totals 14 residues. The V and J ends lost 3 bases and 5 bases, in that order; junction bases with no gene match: 2. CDR3 in amino acids: CASSFGQGTGELFF. In DNA form, the CDR3 reads TGTGCCAGCAGCTTCGGACAGGGAACCGGGGAGCTGTTTTTT.

V is TRBV10-1 and J is TRBJ2-1; 7 bases match TRBD2. Germline V gene sequence: CDR1 WNHNN, CDR2 SYGVQD (reference sequence). CDR3 length equals 14 residues. V trimming: 5 bases; J trimming: 7 bases; junction bases outside the gene matches: 8. The CDR3 reads CASSPRRELNEQFF. Here the CDR3 DNA reads TGCGCCAGCAGTCCCCGGCGGGAGCTGAATGAGCAGTTCTTC.

About this clone itself: The limits of the CDR3 on the DNA are not certain, so only TCRdb's listed CDR3 is given. The chain joins TRBV6-5 to TRBJ2-1; TRBD1, the table's D call, lacks a check against the DNA. Germline V gene data show CDR1 as MNHEY and CDR2 as SVGAGI. The CDR3 adds up to 15 amino acids, both ends counted. The CDR3 sequence: CASSTSGQGSNEQFF.